This T cell receptor (beta chain) was obtained from a study of blood T cell repertoires in COVID-19. At the level of the study: Collection of acute and convalescent COVID-19 samples took place in the United States, Italy and Spain.

The germline V gene encodes CDR1 SGHAT and CDR2 FQNNGV. The V gene end was trimmed by 3 bases and the J gene end by 4 bases; junction bases not matched to a gene: 7. The CDR3 runs to 15 residues. The participants were between about 18 and 90 years old and came from some 23 US areas. Cohort allocation depended upon clinical history that participants reported. Source study methods: Amplification with reference gene primers provided the estimates of nucleated cell counts. Sequenced by immunoSEQ multiplex PCR; TCRdb stores in-frame clones only, minus some. V, J and clone size were drawn from that table, and D and trimming were deduced from the DNA. The repertoire has 250,000 to 300,000 clones, 88% of them found once; the top ten carry around 2%.

The genes are TRBV11-2 and TRBJ1-2; the match to TRBD1 covers 8 bases. The sequence came from a woman between 55 and 75 years old in a cohort exposed to, infected with or recovered from COVID-19 (not recorded which). Specimen: PBMCs or T cells enriched from blood (not recorded which). The CDR3 reads CASSFSRQGSYGYTF. For the CDR3, the DNA is TGTGCCAGCAGCTTCTCGAGACAGGGGAGCTATGGCTACACCTTC.